Listed below are T cell receptor beta chains from one sample, sequenced in a study of beta chain features in type 1 diabetes. Profiling relied on immunoSEQ multiplex PCR, and the TCRdb table lists in-frame clones only, not all of them. The sample lists about 340,000 clones, approximately 13% occurring once. Sequencing was performed on naive CD4+ T cells from blood. The source is a young woman with type 1 diabetes. CDR3s include the opening cysteine and the closing phenylalanine or tryptophan. The order of the fields is clone size, J gene, V gene, D gene, CDR3 protein, CDR3 DNA. The D gene is left open where the match is weak. Not every row has a clone size; where given, it reads once, few, many or a size class.

clone size: .; J gene: TRBJ2-5; V gene: TRBV15; D gene: TRBD2; CDR3 protein: CATSRDRGRGLAGGGEETQYF; CDR3 DNA: TGTGCCACCAGCAGAGACAGGGGGCGCGGACTAGCGGGAGGAGGGGAAGAGACCCAGTACTTC
clone size: .; J gene: TRBJ1-1; V gene: TRBV9; D gene: TRBD1; CDR3 protein: CASSASHATDRAFMNTEAFF; CDR3 DNA: TGTGCCAGCAGCGCCTCCCATGCTACGGACAGGGCTTTCATGAACACTGAAGCTTTCTTT
clone size: .; J gene: TRBJ2-1; V gene: TRBV12-5; D gene: TRBD2; CDR3 protein: CASGSSLAGAYNEQFF; CDR3 DNA: TGTGCTAGTGGTTCTTCTCTAGCGGGAGCCTACAATGAGCAGTTCTTC
clone size: few; J gene: TRBJ1-1; V gene: TRBV19; D gene: TRBD1; CDR3 protein: CASQTFQTGGEAFF; CDR3 DNA: TGTGCCAGCCAGACCTTTCAGACAGGGGGCGAAGCTTTCTTT
clone size: .; J gene: TRBJ2-2; V gene: TRBV7-2; D gene: TRBD2; CDR3 protein: CASSLTLAGVNTGELFF; CDR3 DNA: TGTGCCAGCAGCTTAACCCTAGCGGGAGTGAACACCGGGGAGCTGTTTTTT
clone size: .; J gene: TRBJ2-1; V gene: TRBV10-1; D gene: TRBD2; CDR3 protein: CASSESGGLNNEQFF; CDR3 DNA: TGCGCCAGCAGTGAGAGCGGGGGCCTAAACAATGAGCAGTTCTTC
clone size: .; J gene: TRBJ2-7; V gene: TRBV28; D gene: .; CDR3 protein: CASSLGGRGDYEQYF; CDR3 DNA: TGTGCCAGCAGTTTAGGGGGCAGGGGGGACTACGAGCAGTACTTC
clone size: .; J gene: TRBJ2-3; V gene: TRBV2; D gene: .; CDR3 protein: CASSEEGLSQYF; CDR3 DNA: TGTGCCAGCAGTGAAGAGGGACTGTCGCAGTATTTT
clone size: .; J gene: TRBJ1-2; V gene: TRBV28; D gene: .; CDR3 protein: CASSLTGYGYTF; CDR3 DNA: TGTGCCAGCAGTTTAACAGGGTATGGCTACACCTTC
clone size: .; J gene: TRBJ2-5; V gene: TRBV19; D gene: TRBD1; CDR3 protein: CASSGGAGTGWRETQYF; CDR3 DNA: TGTGCCAGTAGTGGGGGGGCCGGGACAGGGTGGCGGGAGACCCAGTACTTC
clone size: .; J gene: TRBJ2-7; V gene: TRBV7-9; D gene: .; CDR3 protein: CASSFPLGSEQYF; CDR3 DNA: TGTGCCAGCAGCTTCCCACTAGGTAGCGAGCAGTACTTC
clone size: .; J gene: TRBJ1-5; V gene: TRBV19; D gene: .; CDR3 protein: CASSVSAGPQHF; CDR3 DNA: TGTGCCAGTAGTGTATCAGCGGGGCCCCAGCATTTT
clone size: few; J gene: TRBJ2-5; V gene: TRBV14; D gene: TRBD2; CDR3 protein: CASSWTSGSQTQYF; CDR3 DNA: TGTGCCAGCAGTTGGACTAGCGGGAGCCAGACCCAGTACTTC
clone size: .; J gene: TRBJ1-4; V gene: TRBV28; D gene: .; CDR3 protein: CASRATAGIEKLFF; CDR3 DNA: TGTGCCAGCAGGGCGACAGCCGGAATTGAAAAACTGTTTTTT
clone size: .; J gene: TRBJ2-2; V gene: TRBV5-6; D gene: .; CDR3 protein: CASSLYRNTGELFF; CDR3 DNA: TGTGCCAGCAGCTTGTACAGAAACACCGGGGAGCTGTTTTTT
clone size: .; J gene: TRBJ1-4; V gene: TRBV7-9; D gene: .; CDR3 protein: CASSFLQGGRKLFF; CDR3 DNA: TGTGCCAGCAGCTTCCTACAGGGAGGGCGAAAACTGTTTTTT
clone size: .; J gene: TRBJ2-7; V gene: TRBV11-2; D gene: .; CDR3 protein: CASSPGSMSYEQYF; CDR3 DNA: TGTGCCAGCAGCCCCGGGAGTATGAGTTACGAGCAGTACTTC
clone size: few; J gene: TRBJ2-5; V gene: TRBV5-1; D gene: TRBD2; CDR3 protein: CASSLTLAGPRETQYF; CDR3 DNA: TGCGCCAGCAGCTTGACACTAGCGGGGCCCCGAGAGACCCAGTACTTC
clone size: .; J gene: TRBJ2-7; V gene: TRBV29-1; D gene: TRBD1; CDR3 protein: CSVKRGQEIYEQYF; CDR3 DNA: TGCAGCGTTAAACGAGGACAGGAGATCTACGAGCAGTACTTC
clone size: few; J gene: TRBJ2-1; V gene: TRBV5-4; D gene: .; CDR3 protein: CASSFMVSSYNEQFF; CDR3 DNA: TGTGCCAGCAGCTTTATGGTGAGCTCCTACAATGAGCAGTTCTTC
clone size: .; J gene: TRBJ2-5; V gene: TRBV5-1; D gene: TRBD2; CDR3 protein: CASSYGGTSGQETQYF; CDR3 DNA: TGCGCCAGCAGTTACGGCGGTACTAGCGGCCAAGAGACCCAGTACTTC
clone size: .; J gene: TRBJ2-5; V gene: TRBV6-6; D gene: TRBD2; CDR3 protein: CASSIAGVETQYF; CDR3 DNA: TGTGCCAGCAGTATAGCGGGAGTGGAGACCCAGTACTTC
clone size: few; J gene: TRBJ1-1; V gene: TRBV30; D gene: .; CDR3 protein: CAWIDGAATPNTEAFF; CDR3 DNA: TGTGCCTGGATAGATGGGGCAGCGACTCCGAACACTGAAGCTTTCTTT
clone size: .; J gene: TRBJ2-5; V gene: TRBV19; D gene: .; CDR3 protein: CASSNLPNVETQYF; CDR3 DNA: TGTGCCAGTAGTAACCTCCCTAACGTCGAGACCCAGTACTTC
clone size: few; J gene: TRBJ1-2; V gene: TRBV6-6; D gene: TRBD1; CDR3 protein: CASSPRGRQDYGYTF; CDR3 DNA: TGTGCCAGCAGCCCCAGGGGGCGGCAGGACTATGGCTACACCTTC
clone size: few; J gene: TRBJ2-7; V gene: TRBV5-1; D gene: .; CDR3 protein: CASRVLGVSAYEQYF; CDR3 DNA: TGCGCCAGCAGGGTCCTCGGGGTCTCGGCCTACGAGCAGTACTTC
clone size: .; J gene: TRBJ1-2; V gene: TRBV7-9; D gene: .; CDR3 protein: CASSSTTYTF; CDR3 DNA: TGTGCCAGCAGCTCCACAACCTACACCTTC
clone size: few; J gene: TRBJ2-5; V gene: TRBV20-1; D gene: TRBD1; CDR3 protein: CAPDRVETQYF; CDR3 DNA: TGCGCCCCGGACAGGGTGGAGACCCAGTACTTC
clone size: .; J gene: TRBJ2-2; V gene: TRBV14; D gene: TRBD1; CDR3 protein: CASSQQGADTEGALRELFF; CDR3 DNA: TGTGCCAGCAGCCAACAAGGGGCAGACACAGAGGGGGCATTGCGGGAGCTGTTTTTT
clone size: .; J gene: TRBJ1-2; V gene: TRBV29-1; D gene: .; CDR3 protein: CSVEDPRGHGYTF; CDR3 DNA: TGCAGCGTTGAAGATCCCAGGGGCCACGGCTACACCTTC
clone size: few; J gene: TRBJ2-6; V gene: TRBV30; D gene: .; CDR3 protein: CAWVVSGANVLTF; CDR3 DNA: TGTGCCTGGGTAGTCTCTGGGGCCAACGTCCTGACTTTC
clone size: .; J gene: TRBJ2-5; V gene: TRBV15; D gene: .; CDR3 protein: CATSRTRRDNQETQYF; CDR3 DNA: TGTGCCACCAGCAGGACTCGAAGGGACAACCAAGAGACCCAGTACTTC
clone size: few; J gene: TRBJ2-7; V gene: TRBV2; D gene: .; CDR3 protein: CASRDSHEQYF; CDR3 DNA: TGTGCCAGCAGAGACAGCCACGAGCAGTACTTC
clone size: few; J gene: TRBJ2-5; V gene: TRBV14; D gene: .; CDR3 protein: CASSQEGGAYQETQYF; CDR3 DNA: TGTGCCAGCAGCCAAGAAGGGGGGGCCTACCAAGAGACCCAGTACTTC
clone size: few; J gene: TRBJ2-2; V gene: TRBV27; D gene: TRBD1; CDR3 protein: CASSPRQGASTGELFF; CDR3 DNA: TGTGCCAGCAGCCCGCGACAGGGGGCGAGTACCGGGGAGCTGTTTTTT
clone size: few; J gene: TRBJ2-7; V gene: TRBV11-2; D gene: TRBD2; CDR3 protein: CASSLSGNPYEQYF; CDR3 DNA: TGTGCCAGCAGCTTAAGCGGGAACCCCTACGAGCAGTACTTC
clone size: .; J gene: TRBJ2-3; V gene: TRBV29-1; D gene: TRBD2; CDR3 protein: CSVNGMSSGTQVGADTQYF; CDR3 DNA: TGCAGCGTTAATGGGATGTCTAGCGGAACGCAAGTTGGGGCTGATACGCAGTATTTT
clone size: few; J gene: TRBJ2-3; V gene: TRBV5-6; D gene: .; CDR3 protein: CASSPSTDTQYF; CDR3 DNA: TGTGCCAGCAGCCCTTCCACAGATACGCAGTATTTT
clone size: .; J gene: TRBJ2-7; V gene: TRBV5-1; D gene: .; CDR3 protein: CASSLPSTHEQYF; CDR3 DNA: TGCGCCAGCAGCCTACCGTCAACCCACGAGCAGTACTTC
clone size: few; J gene: TRBJ2-3; V gene: TRBV4-2; D gene: .; CDR3 protein: CASSQDQWAVDTQYF; CDR3 DNA: TGTGCCAGCAGCCAAGATCAGTGGGCCGTAGATACGCAGTATTTT
clone size: .; J gene: TRBJ2-1; V gene: TRBV7-9; D gene: TRBD2; CDR3 protein: CASSLGGGEQFF; CDR3 DNA: TGTGCCAGCAGCTTAGGCGGGGGTGAGCAGTTCTTC
clone size: few; J gene: TRBJ1-1; V gene: TRBV29-1; D gene: .; CDR3 protein: CSVEAEGREMAEAFF; CDR3 DNA: TGCAGCGTTGAAGCGGAGGGGAGAGAAATGGCTGAAGCTTTCTTT
clone size: few; J gene: TRBJ2-3; V gene: TRBV30; D gene: TRBD2; CDR3 protein: CAWSVLAGETTQYF; CDR3 DNA: TGTGCCTGGAGTGTACTAGCGGGAGAAACGACGCAGTATTTT
clone size: .; J gene: TRBJ2-7; V gene: TRBV29-1; D gene: TRBD2; CDR3 protein: CSVARLAGVYEQYF; CDR3 DNA: TGCAGCGTGGCCCGTCTAGCGGGAGTCTACGAGCAGTACTTC
clone size: .; J gene: TRBJ1-5; V gene: TRBV6-5; D gene: .; CDR3 protein: CASSSPGQPQHF; CDR3 DNA: TGTGCCAGCAGTTCTCCGGGGCAGCCCCAGCATTTT
clone size: .; J gene: TRBJ2-2; V gene: TRBV6-5; D gene: .; CDR3 protein: CASGKTDTGELFF; CDR3 DNA: TGTGCCAGTGGGAAGACAGACACCGGGGAGCTGTTTTTT
clone size: few; J gene: TRBJ2-7; V gene: TRBV5-1; D gene: TRBD1; CDR3 protein: CASSSQDRISYEQYF; CDR3 DNA: TGCGCCAGCAGCTCCCAGGACAGGATCTCCTACGAGCAGTACTTC
clone size: few; J gene: TRBJ2-1; V gene: TRBV9; D gene: TRBD2; CDR3 protein: CASSPTGLTHLLAGVRLEQFF; CDR3 DNA: TGTGCCAGCAGCCCAACAGGCCTGACACATCTTCTAGCGGGAGTGCGGCTTGAGCAGTTCTTC
clone size: few; J gene: TRBJ1-4; V gene: TRBV7-2; D gene: TRBD1; CDR3 protein: CASSLGDSSNEKLFF; CDR3 DNA: TGTGCCAGCAGCTTAGGGGACAGCTCTAATGAAAAACTGTTTTTT
clone size: .; J gene: TRBJ2-1; V gene: TRBV28; D gene: .; CDR3 protein: CASSFGNYNEQFF; CDR3 DNA: TGTGCCAGCAGTTTTGGCAATTACAATGAGCAGTTCTTC
clone size: .; J gene: TRBJ1-1; V gene: TRBV7-2; D gene: .; CDR3 protein: CASSLADTAFF; CDR3 DNA: TGTGCCAGCAGCTTAGCGGACACAGCTTTCTTT
clone size: few; J gene: TRBJ2-3; V gene: TRBV28; D gene: TRBD1; CDR3 protein: CASRKAGTGSDTQYF; CDR3 DNA: TGTGCCAGCAGGAAGGCCGGGACAGGTTCTGATACGCAGTATTTT
clone size: few; J gene: TRBJ2-3; V gene: TRBV11-3; D gene: .; CDR3 protein: CASSLVADTQYF; CDR3 DNA: TGTGCCAGCAGCTTAGTAGCAGATACGCAGTATTTT
clone size: few; J gene: TRBJ2-5; V gene: TRBV18; D gene: TRBD1; CDR3 protein: CASSPRTGDGETQYF; CDR3 DNA: TGTGCCAGCTCACCCAGGACAGGGGATGGGGAGACCCAGTACTTC
clone size: .; J gene: TRBJ2-6; V gene: TRBV7-2; D gene: TRBD1; CDR3 protein: CASSLARGTGVNGANVLTF; CDR3 DNA: TGTGCCAGCAGCTTAGCGAGGGGGACAGGGGTTAATGGGGCCAACGTCCTGACTTTC